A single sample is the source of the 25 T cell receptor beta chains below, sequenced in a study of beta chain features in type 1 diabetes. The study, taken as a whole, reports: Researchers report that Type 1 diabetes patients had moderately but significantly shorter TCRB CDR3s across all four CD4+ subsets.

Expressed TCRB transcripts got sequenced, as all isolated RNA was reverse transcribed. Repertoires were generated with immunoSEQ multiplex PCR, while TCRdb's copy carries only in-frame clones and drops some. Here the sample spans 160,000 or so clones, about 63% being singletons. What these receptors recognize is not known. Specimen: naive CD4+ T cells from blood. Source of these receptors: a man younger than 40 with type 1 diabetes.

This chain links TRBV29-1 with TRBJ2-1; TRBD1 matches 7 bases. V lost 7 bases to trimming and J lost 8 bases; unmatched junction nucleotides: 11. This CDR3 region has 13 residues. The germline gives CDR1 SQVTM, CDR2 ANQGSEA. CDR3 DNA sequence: TGCAGCGCGCGGACAGGCCGATCAGATGAGCAGTTCTTC. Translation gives CSARTGRSDEQFF.

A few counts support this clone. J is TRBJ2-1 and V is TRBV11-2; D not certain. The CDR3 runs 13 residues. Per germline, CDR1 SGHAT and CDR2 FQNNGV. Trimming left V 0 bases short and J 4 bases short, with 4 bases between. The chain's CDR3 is CASSLEGYNEQFF. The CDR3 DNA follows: TGTGCCAGCAGCTTAGAAGGTTACAATGAGCAGTTCTTC. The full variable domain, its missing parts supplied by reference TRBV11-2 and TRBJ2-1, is EAGVAQSPRYKIIEKRQSVAFWCNPISGHATLYWYQQILGQGPKLLIQFQNNGVVDDSQLPKDRFSAERLKGVDSTLKIQPAKLEDSAVYLCASSLEGYNEQFFGPGTRLTVL.

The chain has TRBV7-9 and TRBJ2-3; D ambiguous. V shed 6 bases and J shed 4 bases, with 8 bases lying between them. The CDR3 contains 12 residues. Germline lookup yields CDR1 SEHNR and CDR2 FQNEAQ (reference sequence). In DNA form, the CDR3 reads TGTGCCAGCAGTAGATCCCCAGATACGCAGTATTTT. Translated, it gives CASSRSPDTQYF.

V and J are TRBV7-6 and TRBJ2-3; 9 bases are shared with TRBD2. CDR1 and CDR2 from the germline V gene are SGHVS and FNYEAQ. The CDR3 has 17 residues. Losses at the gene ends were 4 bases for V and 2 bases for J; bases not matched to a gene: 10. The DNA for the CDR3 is TGTGCCAGCAGCTCCGGAATGACTAGCGGAAACACAGATACGCAGTATTTT. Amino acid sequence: CASSSGMTSGNTDTQYF.

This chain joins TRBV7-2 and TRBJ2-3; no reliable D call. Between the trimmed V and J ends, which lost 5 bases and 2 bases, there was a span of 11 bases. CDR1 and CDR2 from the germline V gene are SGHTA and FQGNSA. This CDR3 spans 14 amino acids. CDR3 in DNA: TGTGCCAGCAGCCCCGTTGGTTCCACAGATACGCAGTATTTT. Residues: CASSPVGSTDTQYF.

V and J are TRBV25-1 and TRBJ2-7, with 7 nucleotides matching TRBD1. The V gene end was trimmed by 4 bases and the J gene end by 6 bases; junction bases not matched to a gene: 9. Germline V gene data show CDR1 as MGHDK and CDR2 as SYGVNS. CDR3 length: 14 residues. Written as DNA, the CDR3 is TGTGCCAGCAGTGCTTCACAGGGGCAGTCCGAGCAGTACTTC. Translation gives CASSASQGQSEQYF.

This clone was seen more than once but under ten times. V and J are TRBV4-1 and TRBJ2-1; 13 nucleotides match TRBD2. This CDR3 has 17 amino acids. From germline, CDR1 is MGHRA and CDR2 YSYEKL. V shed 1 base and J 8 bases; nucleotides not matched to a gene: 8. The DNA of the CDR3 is TGCGCCAGCAGCCAAGCGAAAACTAGCGGGGGGGCCGATGAGCAGTTCTTC. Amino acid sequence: CASSQAKTSGGADEQFF.

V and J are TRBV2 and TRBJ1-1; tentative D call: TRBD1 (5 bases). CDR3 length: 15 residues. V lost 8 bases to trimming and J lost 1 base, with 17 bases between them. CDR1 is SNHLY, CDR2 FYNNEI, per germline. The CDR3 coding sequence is TGTGCCAGCTTAAGGGGTGGCAGTTGGAACACTGAAGCTTTCTTT. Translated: CASLRGGSWNTEAFF. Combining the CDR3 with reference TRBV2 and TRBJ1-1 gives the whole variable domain EPEVTQTPSHQVTQMGQEVILRCVPISNHLYFYWYRQILGQKVEFLVSFYNNEISEKSEIFDDQFSVERPDGSNFTLKIRSTKLEDSAMYFCASLRGGSWNTEAFFGQGTRLTVV.

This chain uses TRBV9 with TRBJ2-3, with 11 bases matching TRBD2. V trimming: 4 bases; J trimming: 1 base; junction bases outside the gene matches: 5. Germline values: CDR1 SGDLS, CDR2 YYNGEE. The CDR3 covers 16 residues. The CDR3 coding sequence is TGTGCCAGCAGCTCCTATAGCGGGGGGGGCACAGATACGCAGTATTTT. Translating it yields CASSSYSGGGTDTQYF.

This CDR3 is CASSLRGDTEAFF. DNA for the CDR3: TGTGCCAGCAGCTTACGTGGAGACACTGAAGCTTTCTTT. The genes are TRBV7-9 and TRBJ1-1; no clear D gene. There are 13 residues in the CDR3. Germline-derived CDR1 and CDR2 are SEHNR and FQNEAQ (reference sequence). V was pared by 2 bases and J by 3 bases, with 7 bases between.

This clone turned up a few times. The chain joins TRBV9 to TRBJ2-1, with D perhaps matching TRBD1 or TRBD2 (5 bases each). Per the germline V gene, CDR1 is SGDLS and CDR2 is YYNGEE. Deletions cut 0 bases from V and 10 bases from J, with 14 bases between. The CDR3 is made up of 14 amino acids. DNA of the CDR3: TGTGCCAGCAGCGTAGGAGGGGACCGAGGCGAGCAGTTCTTC. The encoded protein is CASSVGGDRGEQFF.

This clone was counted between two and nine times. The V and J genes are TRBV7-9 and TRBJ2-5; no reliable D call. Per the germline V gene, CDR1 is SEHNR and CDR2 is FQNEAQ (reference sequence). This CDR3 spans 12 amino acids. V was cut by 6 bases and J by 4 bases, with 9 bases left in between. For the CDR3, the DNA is TGTGCCAGCAGTCTTGGCCGAGAGACCCAGTACTTC. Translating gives CASSLGRETQYF.

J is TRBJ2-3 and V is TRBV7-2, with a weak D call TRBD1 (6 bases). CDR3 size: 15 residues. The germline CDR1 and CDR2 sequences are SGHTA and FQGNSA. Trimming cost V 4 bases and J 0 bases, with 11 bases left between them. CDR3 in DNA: TGTGCCAGCAGCTCCCGACAGGTTAGCACAGATACGCAGTATTTT. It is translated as CASSSRQVSTDTQYF.

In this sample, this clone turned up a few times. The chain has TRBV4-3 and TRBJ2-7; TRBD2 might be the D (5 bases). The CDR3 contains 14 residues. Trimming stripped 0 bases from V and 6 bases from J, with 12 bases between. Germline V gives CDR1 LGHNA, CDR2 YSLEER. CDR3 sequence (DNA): TGCGCCAGCAGCCAAGAATGGCTAGCTCGCGAGCAGTACTTC. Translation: CASSQEWLAREQYF.

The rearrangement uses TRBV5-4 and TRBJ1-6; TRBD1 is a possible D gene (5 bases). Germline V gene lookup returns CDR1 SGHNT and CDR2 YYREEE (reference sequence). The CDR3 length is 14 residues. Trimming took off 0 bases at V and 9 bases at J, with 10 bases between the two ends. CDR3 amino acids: CASSLGGGLSPLHF. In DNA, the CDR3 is TGTGCCAGCAGCTTGGGTGGGGGACTTTCACCCCTCCACTTT.

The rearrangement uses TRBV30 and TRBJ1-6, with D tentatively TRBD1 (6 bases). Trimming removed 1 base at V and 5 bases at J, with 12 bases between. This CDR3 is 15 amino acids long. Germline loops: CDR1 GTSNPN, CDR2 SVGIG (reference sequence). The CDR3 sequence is CAWSGIGGDNSPLHF. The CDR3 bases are TGTGCCTGGAGTGGAATAGGGGGTGATAATTCACCCCTCCACTTT.

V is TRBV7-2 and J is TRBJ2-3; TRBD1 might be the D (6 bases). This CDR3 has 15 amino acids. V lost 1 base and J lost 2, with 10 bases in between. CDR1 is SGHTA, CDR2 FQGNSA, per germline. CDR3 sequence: CASSLGRTATDTQYF. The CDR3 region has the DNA TGTGCCAGCAGCTTAGGTCGGACAGCCACAGATACGCAGTATTTT.

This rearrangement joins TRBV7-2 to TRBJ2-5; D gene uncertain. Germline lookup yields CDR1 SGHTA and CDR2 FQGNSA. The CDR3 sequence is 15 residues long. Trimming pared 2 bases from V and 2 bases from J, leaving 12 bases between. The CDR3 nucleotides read TGTGCCAGCAGCTTACGTAGGCTCAGTCAAGAGACCCAGTACTTC. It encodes CASSLRRLSQETQYF.

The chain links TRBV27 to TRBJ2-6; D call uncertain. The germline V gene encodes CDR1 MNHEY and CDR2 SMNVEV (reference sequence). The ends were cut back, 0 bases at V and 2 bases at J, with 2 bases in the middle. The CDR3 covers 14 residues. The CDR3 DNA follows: TGTGCCAGCAGTTTATCTGCTGGGGCCAACGTCCTGACTTTC. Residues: CASSLSAGANVLTF.

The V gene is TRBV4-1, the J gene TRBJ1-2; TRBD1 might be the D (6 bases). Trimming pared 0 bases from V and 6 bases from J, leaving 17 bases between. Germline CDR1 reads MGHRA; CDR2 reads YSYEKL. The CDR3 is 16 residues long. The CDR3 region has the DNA TGCGCCAGCAGCCAAGAAACAGGGCTGCAGGTGGATGGCTACACCTTC. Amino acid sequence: CASSQETGLQVDGYTF.

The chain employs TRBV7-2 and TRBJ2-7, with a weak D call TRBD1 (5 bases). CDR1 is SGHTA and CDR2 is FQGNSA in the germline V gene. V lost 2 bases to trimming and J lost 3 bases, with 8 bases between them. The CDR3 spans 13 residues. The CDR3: CASSLQGDYEQYF. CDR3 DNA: TGTGCCAGCAGCTTACAGGGTGACTACGAGCAGTACTTC.

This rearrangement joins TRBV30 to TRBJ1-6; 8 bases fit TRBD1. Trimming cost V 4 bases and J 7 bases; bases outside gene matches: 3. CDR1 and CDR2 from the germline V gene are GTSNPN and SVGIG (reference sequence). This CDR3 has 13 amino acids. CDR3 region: CAWTRDRNSPLHF. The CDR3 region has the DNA TGTGCCTGGACTAGGGACAGGAATTCACCCCTCCACTTT.

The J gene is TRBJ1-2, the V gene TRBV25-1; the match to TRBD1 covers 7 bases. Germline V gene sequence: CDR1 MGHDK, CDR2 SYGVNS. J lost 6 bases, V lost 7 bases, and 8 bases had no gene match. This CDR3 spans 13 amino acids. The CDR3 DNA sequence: TGTGCCAGCATTGGGACAGCCGAAGATGGCTACACCTTC. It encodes CASIGTAEDGYTF.

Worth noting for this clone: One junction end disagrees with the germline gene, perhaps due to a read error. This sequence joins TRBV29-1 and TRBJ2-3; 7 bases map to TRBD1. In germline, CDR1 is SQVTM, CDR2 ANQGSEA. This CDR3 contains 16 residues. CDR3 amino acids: CSVEGTEIGVTDTQYF. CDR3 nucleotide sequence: TGCAGCGTGGAAGGGACAGAGATAGGAGTAACAGATACGCAGTATTTT.

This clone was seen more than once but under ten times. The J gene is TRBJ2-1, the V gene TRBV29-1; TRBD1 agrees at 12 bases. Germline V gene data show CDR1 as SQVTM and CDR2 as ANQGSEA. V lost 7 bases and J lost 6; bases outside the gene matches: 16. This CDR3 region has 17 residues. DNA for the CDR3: TGCAGCGCCACACTCCCGGGACAGGGGGCGTTAGTCAATGAGCAGTTCTTC. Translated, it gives CSATLPGQGALVNEQFF.